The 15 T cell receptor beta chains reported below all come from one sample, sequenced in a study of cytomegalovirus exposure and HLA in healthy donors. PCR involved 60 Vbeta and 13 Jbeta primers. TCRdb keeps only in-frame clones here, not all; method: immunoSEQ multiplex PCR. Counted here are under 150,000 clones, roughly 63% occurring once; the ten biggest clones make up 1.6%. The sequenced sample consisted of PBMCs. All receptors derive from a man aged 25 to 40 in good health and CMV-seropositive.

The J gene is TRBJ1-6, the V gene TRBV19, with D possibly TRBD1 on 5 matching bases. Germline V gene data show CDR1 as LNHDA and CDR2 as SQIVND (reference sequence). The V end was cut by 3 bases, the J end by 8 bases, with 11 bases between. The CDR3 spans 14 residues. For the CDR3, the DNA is TGTGCCAGTAGTATGTTTCGGGGGGATTCACCCCTCCACTTT. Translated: CASSMFRGDSPLHF.

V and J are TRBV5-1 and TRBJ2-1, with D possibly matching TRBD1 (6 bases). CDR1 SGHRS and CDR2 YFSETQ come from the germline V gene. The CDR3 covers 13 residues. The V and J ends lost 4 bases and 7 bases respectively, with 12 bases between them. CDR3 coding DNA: TGCGCCAGCAGCGGAGGACAGCTAAATGAGCAGTTCTTC. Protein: CASSGGQLNEQFF.

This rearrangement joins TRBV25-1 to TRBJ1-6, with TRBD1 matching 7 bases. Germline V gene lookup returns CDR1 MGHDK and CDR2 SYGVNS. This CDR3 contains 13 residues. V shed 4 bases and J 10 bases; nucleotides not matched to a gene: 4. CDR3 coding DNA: TGTGCCAGCAGTGCCACAGGGGACTCACCCCTCCACTTT. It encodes CASSATGDSPLHF. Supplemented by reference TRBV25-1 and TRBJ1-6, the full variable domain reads EADIYQTPRYLVIGTGKKITLECSQTMGHDKMYWYQQDPGMELHLIHYSYGVNSTEKGDLSSESTVSRIRTEHFPLTLESARPSHTSQYLCASSATGDSPLHFGNGTRLTVT.

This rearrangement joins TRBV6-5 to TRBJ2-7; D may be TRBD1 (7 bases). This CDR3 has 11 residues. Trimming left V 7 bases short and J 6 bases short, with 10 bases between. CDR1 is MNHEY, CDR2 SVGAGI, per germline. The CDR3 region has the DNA TGTGCCAGCAAGCAGGGGGGCGAGCAGTACTTC. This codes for CASKQGGEQYF.

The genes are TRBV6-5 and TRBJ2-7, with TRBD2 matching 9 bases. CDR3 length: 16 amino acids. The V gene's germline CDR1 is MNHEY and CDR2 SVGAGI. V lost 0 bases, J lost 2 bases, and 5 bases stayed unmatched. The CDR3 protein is CASSYSMTSGAYEQYF. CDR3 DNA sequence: TGTGCCAGCAGTTACTCGATGACTAGCGGAGCCTACGAGCAGTACTTC.

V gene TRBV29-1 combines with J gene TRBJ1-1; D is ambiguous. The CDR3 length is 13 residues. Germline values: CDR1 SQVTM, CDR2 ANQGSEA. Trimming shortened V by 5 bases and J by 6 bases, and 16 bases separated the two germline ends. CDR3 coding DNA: TGCAGCGTTATAAGCGGGGTAGTGGCTGAAGCTTTCTTT. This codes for CSVISGVVAEAFF.

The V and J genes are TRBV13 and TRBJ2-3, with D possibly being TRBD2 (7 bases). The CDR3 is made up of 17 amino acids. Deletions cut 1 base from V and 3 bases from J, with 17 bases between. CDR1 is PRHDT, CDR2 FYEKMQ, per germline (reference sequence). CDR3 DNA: TGTGCCAGCAGCTTAGCCCGGGGGGCGCAAAGGACAGATACGCAGTATTTT. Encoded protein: CASSLARGAQRTDTQYF.

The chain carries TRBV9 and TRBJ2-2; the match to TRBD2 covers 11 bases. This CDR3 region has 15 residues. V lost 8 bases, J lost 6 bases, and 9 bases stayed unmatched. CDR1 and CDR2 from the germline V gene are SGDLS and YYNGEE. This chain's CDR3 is CASRNLAGGPGELFF. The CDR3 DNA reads TGTGCCAGTAGGAACCTAGCGGGAGGTCCCGGGGAGCTGTTTTTT.

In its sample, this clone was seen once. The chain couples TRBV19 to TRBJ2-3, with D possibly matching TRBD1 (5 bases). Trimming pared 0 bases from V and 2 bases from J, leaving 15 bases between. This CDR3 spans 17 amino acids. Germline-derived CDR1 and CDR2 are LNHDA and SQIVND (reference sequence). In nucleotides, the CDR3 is TGTGCCAGTAGTATAGATTGGCGACCAGGGCCCACAGATACGCAGTATTTT. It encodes CASSIDWRPGPTDTQYF.

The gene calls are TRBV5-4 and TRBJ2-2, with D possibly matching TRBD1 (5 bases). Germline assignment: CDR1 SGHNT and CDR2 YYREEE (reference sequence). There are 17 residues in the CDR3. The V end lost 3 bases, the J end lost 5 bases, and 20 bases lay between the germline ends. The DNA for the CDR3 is TGTGCCAGCAGCTCCTATCAGGGTGGGGTAGGAACCGGGGAGCTGTTTTTT. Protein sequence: CASSSYQGGVGTGELFF.

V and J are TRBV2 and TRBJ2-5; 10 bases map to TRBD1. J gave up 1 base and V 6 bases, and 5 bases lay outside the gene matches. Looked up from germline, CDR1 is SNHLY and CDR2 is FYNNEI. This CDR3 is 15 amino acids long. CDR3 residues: CASSTDRGPQETQYF. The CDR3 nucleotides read TGTGCCAGCAGCACCGACAGGGGGCCCCAAGAGACCCAGTACTTC.

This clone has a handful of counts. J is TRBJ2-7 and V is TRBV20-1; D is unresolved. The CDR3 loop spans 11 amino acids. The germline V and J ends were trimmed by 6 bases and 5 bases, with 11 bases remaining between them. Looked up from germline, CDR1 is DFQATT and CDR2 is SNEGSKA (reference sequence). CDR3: CSAMGKDEQYF. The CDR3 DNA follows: TGCAGTGCCATGGGCAAAGACGAGCAGTACTTC.

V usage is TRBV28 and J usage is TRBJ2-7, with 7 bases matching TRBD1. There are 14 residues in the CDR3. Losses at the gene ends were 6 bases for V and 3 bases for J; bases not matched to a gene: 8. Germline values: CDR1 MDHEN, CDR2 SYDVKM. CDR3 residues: CASRLTGTRYEQYF. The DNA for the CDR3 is TGTGCCAGCAGATTGACAGGGACGCGCTACGAGCAGTACTTC.

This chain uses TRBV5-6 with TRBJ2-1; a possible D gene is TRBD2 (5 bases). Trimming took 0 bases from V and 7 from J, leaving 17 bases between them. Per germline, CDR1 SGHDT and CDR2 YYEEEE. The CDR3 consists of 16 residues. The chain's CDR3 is CASSLGFRYGGNEQFF. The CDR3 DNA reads TGTGCCAGCAGCTTGGGGTTTAGGTATGGAGGAAATGAGCAGTTCTTC.

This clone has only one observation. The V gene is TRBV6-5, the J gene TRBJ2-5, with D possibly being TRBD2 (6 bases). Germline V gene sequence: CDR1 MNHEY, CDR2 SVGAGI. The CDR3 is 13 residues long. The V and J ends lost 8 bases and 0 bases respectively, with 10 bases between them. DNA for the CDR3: TGTGCCAGCGCCCGGGGGTACCAAGAGACCCAGTACTTC. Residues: CASARGYQETQYF.